A selection of T cell receptor beta chains follows, all from one sample in a study of OX40 agonist ivuxolimab in advanced cancers. Clones were read by immunoSEQ multiplex PCR, and TCRdb kept only the in-frame ones, dropping some. The sample has more than 30,000 clones, around 87% seen once. Here the sequenced sample was CD4+ or CD8+ T cells sorted from blood, taken in a trial of the OX40 agonist ivuxolimab. The receptors here all came from an adult with an advanced solid tumor such as melanoma, head and neck, liver or kidney cancer. Both conserved end residues are part of each CDR3. The D gene is left open where the match is weak. Some rows have no size entry. The others give once, few or many, or a class for an expanded clone.

>-|TRBJ2-3|-|TRBV18
TGTGCCAGCTCACCAGTCCGGGAGAGCACAGATACGCAGTATTTT
CASSPVRESTDTQYF
>-|TRBJ1-2|-|TRBV10-2
TGCGCCATCGCTGACACTTACAACTATGGCTACACCTTC
CAIADTYNYGYTF
>-|TRBJ2-7|-|TRBV10-2
TGCGCCAGCAGTGAGTCTACAGGGTCCGAGCAGTACTTC
CASSESTGSEQYF
>-|TRBJ2-1|TRBD2|TRBV9
TGTGCCAGCAGCGTAACACTAGCGGACAATGAGCAGTTCTTC
CASSVTLADNEQFF
>-|TRBJ2-2|-|TRBV5-1
TGCGCCAGCAGCTTGGATGGCTATTTGAACACCGGGGAGCTGTTTTTT
CASSLDGYLNTGELFF
>-|TRBJ2-1|TRBD2|TRBV4-1
TGCGCCAGCAGCAGTTATTGGACTAGCGGGAGCTTAGGACAGGACAATGAGCAGTTCTTC
CASSSYWTSGSLGQDNEQFF
>-|TRBJ2-1|-|TRBV10-3
TGTGCCATCAGTGAGTGGACAGACAATGAGCAGTTCTTC
CAISEWTDNEQFF
>once|TRBJ2-7|TRBD2|TRBV19
TGTGCCAGTAGTATCCTAGCGGGGCCCTCCTACGAGCAGTACTTC
CASSILAGPSYEQYF
>-|TRBJ1-1|-|TRBV7-9
TGTGCCAGCAGCTCCCTTGAAGCTTTCTTT
CASSSLEAFF
>-|TRBJ2-3|-|TRBV5-1
TGCGCCAGCTCGTTAAACCCTAGCACAGATACGCAGTATTTT
CASSLNPSTDTQYF
>-|TRBJ2-3|-|TRBV28
TGTGCCAGCAGTTTCAGAAGGGCCGGGGGCACAGATACGCAGTATTTT
CASSFRRAGGTDTQYF
>once|TRBJ2-7|TRBD1|TRBV18
TGTGCCAGCTCACTACCGGGACAGGGGGCGCGGGAGCAGTACTTC
CASSLPGQGAREQYF
>-|TRBJ2-7|TRBD2|TRBV29-1
TGCAGCTTCAGACTAGCGAGAACCTACGAGCAGTACTTC
CSFRLARTYEQYF
>-|TRBJ1-1|-|TRBV6-5
TGTGCCAGCAGTCGTCCTGGGGGGACTGAAGCTTTCTTT
CASSRPGGTEAFF
>-|TRBJ2-7|-|TRBV5-1
TGCGCCAGCAGCTTGGCCTTTGGCTCCCAATTGGGTTACGAGCAGTACTTC
CASSLAFGSQLGYEQYF
>-|TRBJ2-2|TRBD2|TRBV29-1
TGCAGCGTTGCCCGGACTAGCGGGAGTATCCGGAAGAACACCGGGGAGCTGTTTTTT
CSVARTSGSIRKNTGELFF
>-|TRBJ2-3|TRBD2|TRBV28
TGTGCCAGCACTCTAGCGGGAGGCCCCACAGATACGCAGTATTTT
CASTLAGGPTDTQYF
>-|TRBJ2-2|-|TRBV18
TGTGCCAGCTCACCAGGGCAGGAGGCCAAGCTGTTTTTT
CASSPGQEAKLFF
>few|TRBJ2-5|TRBD1|TRBV28
TGTGCCAGCACCCCATCGGTAGGGGGCCTGGGGGAGACCCAGTACTTC
CASTPSVGGLGETQYF
>-|TRBJ2-5|TRBD2|TRBV29-1
TGCAGCGTGGGAGGGCAGGCCCAAGAGACCCAGTACTTC
CSVGGQAQETQYF
>-|TRBJ1-2|-|TRBV23-1
TGCGCCAGCAGACACACAGGCTCTAACTATGGCTACACCTTC
CASRHTGSNYGYTF
>-|TRBJ2-1|TRBD2|TRBV5-1
TGCGCCAGCAGCTTGGCCGGTCTAGCGGGAATACTCTCCTACAATGAGCAGTTCTTC
CASSLAGLAGILSYNEQFF
>once|TRBJ1-3|-|TRBV4-1
TGCGCCGGCAGCCGGAGGGCAGGGGATGGAAACACCATATATTTT
CAGSRRAGDGNTIYF
>-|TRBJ1-1|-|TRBV5-4
TGTGCCAGCAGCTTGGATGGCAGCTTGAACACTGAAGCTTTCTTT
CASSLDGSLNTEAFF
>-|TRBJ1-4|-|TRBV4-2
TGTGCCAGCAGCCCCCACAGGGATACAACTAATGAAAAACTGTTTTTT
CASSPHRDTTNEKLFF
>-|TRBJ2-2|TRBD2|TRBV5-8
TGTGCCAGCAGCTACCGACTAGCGGGAGTCACCGGGGAGCTGTTTTTT
CASSYRLAGVTGELFF
>once|TRBJ2-6|-|TRBV4-1
TGCGCCAGCAGCCAAGTGGCCTACTCTGGGGCCAACGTCCTGACTTTC
CASSQVAYSGANVLTF
>-|TRBJ1-1|-|TRBV6-5
TGTGCCAGCAGTTACTCCAGGGAATGGGGCACTGAAGCTTTCTTT
CASSYSREWGTEAFF
>few|TRBJ2-5|TRBD2|TRBV6-5
TGTGCCAGCAGTTACTCTAGCGGGAGGGGAGAGACCCAGTACTTC
CASSYSSGRGETQYF